Listed below are T cell receptor beta chains from one sample, sequenced in a study of T cells in Graves' hyperthyroidism and ophthalmopathy. TCRdb independently ran MiXCR on the multiplex PCR reads; one entry per CDR3 protein. The sample carries about 290,000 distinct CDR3 sequences, roughly 18% recorded once. The specimen was blood. The receptors derive from a man over 45 with Graves' ophthalmopathy. Each CDR3 is given with its conserved first and last residue. D genes are given only for firm matches. Not all rows give a size; the values are once, few, many and, for expanded clones, a class.

d_call | clone_size | j_call | v_call | cdr3_nt | cdr3_aa
- | many | TRBJ2-5 | TRBV7-9 | TGTGCCAGCAGCTTAGGGTCCGGGATGTACCAAGAGACCCAGTACTTC | CASSLGSGMYQETQYF
TRBD1 | - | TRBJ1-1 | TRBV24-1 | TGTGCCACCAGTGACCACCGCGGGACAGGGAACACTGAAGCTTTCTTT | CATSDHRGTGNTEAFF
- | - | TRBJ1-5 | TRBV19 | TGTGCCAGTAGTACTAGAGGGACAAATAGCAATCAGCCCCAGCATTTT | CASSTRGTNSNQPQHF
- | - | TRBJ2-7 | TRBV25-1 | TGTGCCAGCAGTGAAGGTAGATCGACGGGCGAGCAGTACTTC | CASSEGRSTGEQYF
TRBD2 | many | TRBJ2-7 | TRBV27 | TGTGCCAGCAGTTTATCAGGCGGGAGGACGGCCTACGAGCAGTACTTC | CASSLSGGRTAYEQYF
TRBD2 | few | TRBJ2-6 | TRBV5-6 | TGTGCCAGCAGCCGACGGGGGGGTACGGGGGCCAACGTCCTGACTTTC | CASSRRGGTGANVLTF
- | - | TRBJ2-1 | TRBV6-2/TRBV6-3 | TGTGCCGCGGGGAACCGCTCCTACAATGAGCAGTTCTTC | CAAGNRSYNEQFF
TRBD1 | many | TRBJ1-2 | TRBV7-3 | TGTGCCAGCAGCCGGGACAGAAACTATGGCTACACCTTC | CASSRDRNYGYTF
TRBD1 | - | TRBJ1-2 | TRBV20-1 | TGCAGTGCTAGTTATTCTGGGACAGGGGGCTATGGCTACACCTTC | CSASYSGTGGYGYTF
TRBD1 | many | TRBJ2-1 | TRBV2 | TGTGCCAGCAGACCCCGACAGGGGACCTACAATGAGCAGTTCTTC | CASRPRQGTYNEQFF
TRBD2 | - | TRBJ2-3 | TRBV7-9 | TGTGCCAGCAGCTTAGGGGAGCGGGGATATACGCAGTATTTT | CASSLGERGYTQYF
TRBD1 | many | TRBJ1-4 | TRBV27 | TGTGCCAGCAGTTTATCCCGCCCCGACAGGGCGGGTGAAAAACTGTTTTTT | CASSLSRPDRAGEKLFF
TRBD1 | - | TRBJ1-4 | TRBV10-3 | TGTGCCACCCGACAGGGTGATGAAAAACTGTTTTTT | CATRQGDEKLFF
- | - | TRBJ2-3 | TRBV28 | TGTGCCAGCAGTTTGGAACAAGTAGGGGCCCCGGGAGATACGCAGTATTTT | CASSLEQVGAPGDTQYF
TRBD1 | few | TRBJ2-7 | TRBV29-1 | TGCAGCGTCCCCCCCCCTGAGGGGGCGTCAAGCTCCTACGAGCAGTACTTC | CSVPPPEGASSSYEQYF
- | few | TRBJ2-5 | TRBV18 | TGTGCCAGCTCCGAGATACAAGAGACCCAGTACTTC | CASSEIQETQYF
TRBD1 | few | TRBJ1-4 | TRBV11-2 | TGTGCCAGCAGGCGACAGGGGATCGATGAAAAACTGTTTTTT | CASRRQGIDEKLFF
TRBD1 | many | TRBJ2-5 | TRBV11-2 | TGTGCCAGCAGCTGGAGGGACAGGATCCAAGAGACCCAGTACTTC | CASSWRDRIQETQYF
- | many | TRBJ2-3 | TRBV7-3 | TGTGCCAGCAGCTTAATCCCAGGGTCCAACACAGATACGCAGTATTTT | CASSLIPGSNTDTQYF
TRBD1 | few | TRBJ2-5 | TRBV20-1 | TGCAGTGCTCTTCTAACAGGGGAAGAGACCCAGTACTTC | CSALLTGEETQYF
- | - | TRBJ1-2 | TRBV20-1 | TGCAGTGCTAGAGATCCGTGGACAACCAACCCGGACTATGGCTACACCTTC | CSARDPWTTNPDYGYTF
- | many | TRBJ2-1 | TRBV7-2 | TGTGCCAGCAGCTTAGTTCGCGGGAAATACAATGAGCAGTTCTTC | CASSLVRGKYNEQFF